The 13 T cell receptor beta chains below come from one sample, sequenced in a study of CD8+CD57+ T cells in acquired aplastic anemia. Genomic DNA, serving as template, underwent TCR beta VDJ and CDR3 profiling. In TCRdb, the reads were re-called with MiXCR into one record per CDR3 protein. Altogether 80,000 to 100,000 distinct CDR3 sequences are present, around 62% being singletons, with the ten largest covering about 62%. Patients selected for sequencing had displayed CD8+CD57+ cell expansion by flow cytometry. The source material was sorted CD4+, CD8+, or CD8+CD57+ T cells (not recorded which) from PBMCs. These receptors originate from a human donor with aplastic anemia.

This chain connects TRBV5-1 to TRBJ2-3, with TRBD1 matching 8 bases. This CDR3 is built from 15 residues. Per the germline V gene, CDR1 is SGHRS and CDR2 is YFSETQ. Trimming cost V 0 bases and J 4 bases; bases outside gene matches: 4. DNA for the CDR3: TGCGCCAGCAGCTTGGCCACGGGACAGGCAGATACGCAGTATTTT. Its translation is CASSLATGQADTQYF.

V is TRBV2 and J is TRBJ2-7; 10 positions agree with TRBD2. Germline V gene data show CDR1 as SNHLY and CDR2 as FYNNEI. Trimming cost V 4 bases and J 3 bases; bases outside gene matches: 0. The CDR3 runs to 13 residues. The CDR3 DNA reads TGTGCCAGCAGTGGGACTAGCGGCTACGAGCAGTACTTC. Protein sequence: CASSGTSGYEQYF.

This clonotype has more than one count but fewer than ten. The chain uses TRBV25-1 and TRBJ2-7; tentatively, D is TRBD2 (6 bases). Trimming took 5 bases from V and 2 from J, leaving 13 bases between them. Germline loops: CDR1 MGHDK, CDR2 SYGVNS. This CDR3 contains 14 residues. The CDR3 reads CASSSAGTPYEQYF. CDR3 nucleotide sequence: TGTGCCAGCAGTTCCGCCGGGACTCCCTACGAGCAGTACTTC.

The gene calls are TRBV7-2 and TRBJ1-2, with D unclear. Germline values: CDR1 SGHTA, CDR2 FQGNSA. V dropped 2 bases and J dropped 4 bases, with 14 bases sitting between them. The CDR3 totals 15 residues. As DNA, the CDR3 is TGTGCCAGCAGCTTAAGCTCTCAGGCCCTCTATGGCTACACCTTC. Translating gives CASSLSSQALYGYTF.

The sample holds one count of this clonotype. This chain's CDR3 is CASSSVTREQYF. DNA for the CDR3: TGTGCCAGCAGCAGCGTCACTCGGGAGCAGTACTTC. The chain links TRBV2 to TRBJ2-7; D remains ambiguous. Between the trimmed V and J ends, which lost 6 bases and 7 bases, there was a span of 13 bases. Germline V gene lookup returns CDR1 SNHLY and CDR2 FYNNEI. The CDR3 loop spans 12 amino acids. Looking up the rest from reference TRBV2 and TRBJ2-7 gives the full variable domain: EPEVTQTPSHQVTQMGQEVILRCVPISNHLYFYWYRQILGQKVEFLVSFYNNEISEKSEIFDDQFSVERPDGSNFTLKIRSTKLEDSAMYFCASSSVTREQYFGPGTRLTVT.

The chain couples TRBV20-1 to TRBJ1-1; no firm D call. CDR1 and CDR2 (germline): DFQATT, SNEGSKA (reference sequence). There are 12 residues in the CDR3. Trimming removed 6 bases at V and 1 base at J, with 9 bases between. The CDR3: CSAVEENTEAFF. In DNA form, the CDR3 reads TGCAGTGCAGTTGAAGAGAACACTGAAGCTTTCTTT.

The chain uses TRBV10-1 and TRBJ2-1, with D unresolved. The CDR3 has 12 residues. Trimming removed 6 bases from V and 9 bases from J, with 12 bases in between. Germline V lookup: CDR1 WNHNN, CDR2 SYGVQD (reference sequence). In DNA, the CDR3 is TGCGCCAGCAGCCGTGGGTCGGCTGAGCAGTTCTTC. Its protein product is CASSRGSAEQFF.

J is TRBJ1-1 and V is TRBV29-1; D remains ambiguous. Trimming cost V 7 bases and J 0 bases, with 6 bases left between them. CDR3 size: 11 residues. Germline loops: CDR1 SQVTM, CDR2 ANQGSEA. CDR3 in DNA: TGCAGCGCCTTCTTGAACACTGAAGCTTTCTTT. It is translated as CSAFLNTEAFF.

The chain has TRBV3-1 and TRBJ1-6; TRBD1 agrees at 8 bases. Trimming cost V 6 bases and J 9 bases; bases outside gene matches: 7. CDR1 is LGHDT and CDR2 is YNNKEL in the germline V gene (reference sequence). This CDR3 has 14 amino acids. The CDR3 protein is CASSYGQGTSPLHF. As DNA, the CDR3 is TGTGCCAGCAGTTACGGACAGGGCACTTCACCCCTCCACTTT.

The V call is TRBV5-6, the J call TRBJ2-7; a possible D gene is TRBD1 (5 bases). CDR3 length: 13 residues. Looked up from germline, CDR1 is SGHDT and CDR2 is YYEEEE. Between the trimmed V and J ends, which lost 3 bases and 3 bases, there was a span of 10 bases. The CDR3 sequence is CASSSPRDYEQYF. The CDR3 DNA is TGTGCCAGCAGCTCGCCCAGGGACTACGAGCAGTACTTC.

In nucleotides, the CDR3 is TGTGCCAGCATAAAGGACAGCTATGGCTACACCTTC. It translates to CASIKDSYGYTF. The chain carries TRBV2 and TRBJ1-2; D perhaps matches TRBD1 (6 bases). CDR1 and CDR2 from the germline V gene are SNHLY and FYNNEI. The ends were cut back, 7 bases at V and 4 bases at J, with 10 bases in the middle. The CDR3 is 12 residues long.

This clonotype was counted between two and nine times. The chain joins TRBV15 to TRBJ1-1; no definite D call. V lost 0 bases and J lost 0, with 5 bases in between. CDR3 length equals 14 residues. Germline V gene data show CDR1 as LNHNV and CDR2 as YYDKDF (reference sequence). The CDR3 spells CATSREAVNTEAFF. The CDR3 bases are TGTGCCACCAGCAGAGAGGCGGTGAACACTGAAGCTTTCTTT. Looking up the rest from reference TRBV15 and TRBJ1-1 gives the full variable domain: DAMVIQNPRYQVTQFGKPVTLSCSQTLNHNVMYWYQQKSSQAPKLLFHYYDKDFNNEADTPDNFQSRRPNTSFCFLDIRSPGLGDTAMYLCATSREAVNTEAFFGQGTRLTVV.

The J gene is TRBJ1-4, the V gene TRBV15, with 8 positions matching TRBD1. Trimming cost V 2 bases and J 6 bases; bases outside gene matches: 8. CDR1 LNHNV and CDR2 YYDKDF come from the germline V gene (reference sequence). The CDR3 is made up of 16 amino acids. The CDR3 DNA reads TGTGCCACCAGCAGATTCGAGGGACAGGAGGATGAAAAACTGTTTTTT. This encodes CATSRFEGQEDEKLFF.